One and the same sample provided the 5 T cell receptor beta chains below, sequenced in a study of EBV T-cell therapy then PD-1 blockade in nasopharyngeal carcinoma. Measured with immunoSEQ multiplex PCR; TCRdb has only the in-frame clones, and not every one. The sample shows 15,000 to 20,000 clones, roughly 83% of them seen only once. The antigens for these receptors are not known. The treatment is: AdE1-LMPpoly-expanded autologous EBV-specific T-cell therapy followed by anti-PD-1 nivolumab. The sample in question was CD8+ T cells from blood, obtained at day 0 from a patient whose treatment included autologous EBV-specific T cells and nivolumab. These TCRs come from a man aged 35-49 years with nasopharyngeal carcinoma.

The chain uses TRBV5-6 and TRBJ2-7, with a tentative D call TRBD2 (6 bases). This CDR3 is 13 amino acids long. Germline loops: CDR1 SGHDT, CDR2 YYEEEE. Trimming pared 4 bases from V and 7 bases from J, leaving 15 bases between. CDR3 region: CASSPWRGWEQYF. As DNA, the CDR3 is TGTGCCAGCAGCCCCTGGAGGGGTTGGGAGCAGTACTTC.

In its sample, this clone was seen a few times. This chain joins TRBV7-9 and TRBJ2-2, with D uncertain. This CDR3 spans 14 amino acids. Between the trimmed V and J ends, which lost 3 bases and 4 bases, there was a span of 9 bases. Germline V gene data show CDR1 as SEHNR and CDR2 as FQNEAQ (reference sequence). The CDR3, as DNA: TGTGCCAGCAGCTTTGCCCCGGTCACCGGGGAGCTGTTTTTT. Amino acid sequence: CASSFAPVTGELFF.

V gene TRBV7-9 combines with J gene TRBJ2-1; D may match TRBD1 or TRBD2 (5 bases each). The germline V gene has CDR1 SEHNR and CDR2 FQNEAQ (reference sequence). The CDR3 has 11 residues. CDR3 DNA sequence: TGTGTAGCGCGGTGGCAGGGAGAGCAGTTCTTC. This translates into CVARWQGEQFF.

The chain has TRBV7-8 and TRBJ2-2; D is possibly TRBD2 (6 bases). The CDR3 contains 15 residues. In germline, CDR1 is SGHVS, CDR2 FQNEAQ. V was shortened by 5 bases and J by 3 bases, with 13 bases between the two germline ends. CDR3 in DNA: TGTGCCAGCAGCGCGCGGGGACCGGACACCGGGGAGCTGTTTTTT. Translated, it gives CASSARGPDTGELFF.

This chain joins TRBV2 and TRBJ2-1; possible D gene TRBD1, 7 bases. Germline-derived CDR1 and CDR2 are SNHLY and FYNNEI. This CDR3 has 13 residues. Trimming stripped 11 bases from V and 8 bases from J, with 19 bases between. DNA of the CDR3: TGTGCCTCCAGGGGGGTAATGGTGGATGAGCAGTTCTTC. Amino acids: CASRGVMVDEQFF.